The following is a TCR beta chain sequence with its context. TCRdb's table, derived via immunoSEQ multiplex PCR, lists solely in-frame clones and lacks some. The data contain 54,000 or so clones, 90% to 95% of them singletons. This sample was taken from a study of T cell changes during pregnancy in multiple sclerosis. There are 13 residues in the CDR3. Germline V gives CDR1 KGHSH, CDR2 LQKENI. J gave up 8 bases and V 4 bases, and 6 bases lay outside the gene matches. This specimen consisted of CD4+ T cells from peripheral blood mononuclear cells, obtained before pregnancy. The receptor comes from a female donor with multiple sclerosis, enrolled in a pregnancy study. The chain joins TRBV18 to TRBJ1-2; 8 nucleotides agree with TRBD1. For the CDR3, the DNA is TGTGCCAGCTCACAGAAACAGGGGGACGGCTACACCTTC. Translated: CASSQKQGDGYTF. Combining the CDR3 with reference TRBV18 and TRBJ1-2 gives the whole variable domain NAGVMQNPRHLVRRRGQEARLRCSPMKGHSHVYWYRQLPEEGLKFMVYLQKENIIDESGMPKERFSAEFPKEGPSILRIQQVVRGDSAAYFCASSQKQGDGYTFGSGTRLTVV.